Shown below are 5 T cell receptor beta chains from a single sample sequenced in a study of cytomegalovirus exposure and HLA in healthy donors. 60 Vbeta and 13 Jbeta primers were used in PCR. Produced via immunoSEQ multiplex PCR; TCRdb's table is partial and in-frame only. The repertoire includes about 130,000 clones, 80% of them detected once, and 8.9% sits in the top ten. Sequencing was performed on PBMCs. These receptors were collected from a man aged 30 to 39 in good health and CMV-seropositive.

This clone was seen only a few times. The rearrangement uses TRBV11-1 and TRBJ2-6; D is possibly TRBD2 (6 bases). Germline V CDR1 and CDR2: SGHAT, FQDESV (reference sequence). The CDR3 is 18 residues long. Trimming stripped 0 bases from V and 2 bases from J, with 14 bases between. The CDR3 region is CASSLAEGRLAGANVLTF. The CDR3 DNA reads TGTGCCAGCAGCTTAGCGGAGGGGCGTCTCGCTGGGGCCAACGTCCTGACTTTC.

The V and J genes are TRBV6-1 and TRBJ1-2; 8 bases align to TRBD1. The V segment lost 4 bases and the J segment 3 bases; nucleotides outside the gene matches: 7. This CDR3 region has 15 residues. Germline CDR1 reads MNHNS; CDR2 reads SASEGT. The CDR3 DNA reads TGTGCCAGCAGTGGACAGGGGAACGAAGACTATGGCTACACCTTC. Residues: CASSGQGNEDYGYTF.

This sequence joins TRBV5-1 and TRBJ2-1, with D uncertain. The CDR3 has 16 residues. Trimming removed 2 bases from V and 6 bases from J, with 18 bases in between. Germline lookup yields CDR1 SGHRS and CDR2 YFSETQ. DNA for the CDR3: TGCGCCAGCAGCTTTTCTCCAGGCGTTCAGGCCAATGAGCAGTTCTTC. Translation: CASSFSPGVQANEQFF.

The V gene is TRBV18, the J gene TRBJ1-2; D possibly corresponds to TRBD1 (5 bases). The CDR3 totals 15 residues. The V gene lost 0 bases and the J gene lost 3 bases, with 11 bases spanning the gap. The germline CDR1 and CDR2 sequences are KGHSH and LQKENI. CDR3 loop: CASSPPEGRYYGYTF. CDR3 DNA sequence: TGTGCCAGCTCACCACCGGAGGGGAGGTACTATGGCTACACCTTC. Supplemented by reference TRBV18 and TRBJ1-2, the full variable domain reads NAGVMQNPRHLVRRRGQEARLRCSPMKGHSHVYWYRQLPEEGLKFMVYLQKENIIDESGMPKERFSAEFPKEGPSILRIQQVVRGDSAAYFCASSPPEGRYYGYTFGSGTRLTVV.

V gene TRBV20-1 combines with J gene TRBJ2-5; perhaps TRBD2 as D (6 bases). The CDR3 contains 11 residues. Germline lookup yields CDR1 DFQATT and CDR2 SNEGSKA (reference sequence). V was pared by 8 bases and J by 2 bases, with 9 bases between. CDR3 coding DNA: TGCAGTTCGGGACTGCAAGAGACCCAGTACTTC. The encoded protein is CSSGLQETQYF.